The entry below describes one T cell receptor (beta chain). Antigen unknown. The data are from a study of monozygotic twins with inflammatory bowel disease. Study-level findings and limits: Relative clonotype sharing with others was diminished in IBD patients versus healthy twins, particularly with disease activity. What may have added variability to patient repertoires is that immunosuppressive treatments differed.

CDR1 SGHKS and CDR2 YYEKEE come from the germline V gene (reference sequence). The CDR3 extends over 14 amino acids. TCRdb reprocessed the 5' RACE reads and keeps a single row for each CDR3 protein, giving no DNA. This sample's table has roughly 150,000 distinct CDR3 sequences. The sequence was obtained from a human donor with ulcerative colitis or Crohn's disease, or a healthy co-twin of an affected twin (not recorded which). The chain couples TRBV5-5 to TRBJ2-7; TCRdb calls TRBD1, which cannot be checked without DNA. Sequencing was performed on blood. CDR3 sequence reads: CASNLPGQGYEQYF.